This T cell receptor (beta chain) was found in a study of metastatic and nonmetastatic thyroid tumors. Germline V gene lookup returns CDR1 GTSNPN and CDR2 SVGIG (reference sequence). The V gene lost 0 bases and the J gene lost 1 base, with 6 bases spanning the gap. The CDR3 runs 13 residues. Original methodology: CDR3 was compared across clinicopathological groups, and the resulting differences were used to build a distant-metastasis classifier for papillary thyroid cancer. TCRdb reprocessed the PCR reads using MiXCR. TCRdb's processing, not the study's, gives the V and J calls here. The sample records roughly 27,000 clones, 10% to 15% being singletons. Many counts were recorded for this clone. Patients had received no treatment of any kind before thyroid surgery.

The sample taken for sequencing was blood. This TCR was recovered from a female donor with papillary thyroid cancer or a benign thyroid nodule (not recorded which). Some clones in this sample may be carry-over from other donors' samples. The chain is built from TRBV30 and TRBJ1-1; no reliable D call. DNA of the CDR3: TGTGCCTGGAGTGTCGTACCGAACACTGAAGCTTTCTTT. This encodes CAWSVVPNTEAFF.